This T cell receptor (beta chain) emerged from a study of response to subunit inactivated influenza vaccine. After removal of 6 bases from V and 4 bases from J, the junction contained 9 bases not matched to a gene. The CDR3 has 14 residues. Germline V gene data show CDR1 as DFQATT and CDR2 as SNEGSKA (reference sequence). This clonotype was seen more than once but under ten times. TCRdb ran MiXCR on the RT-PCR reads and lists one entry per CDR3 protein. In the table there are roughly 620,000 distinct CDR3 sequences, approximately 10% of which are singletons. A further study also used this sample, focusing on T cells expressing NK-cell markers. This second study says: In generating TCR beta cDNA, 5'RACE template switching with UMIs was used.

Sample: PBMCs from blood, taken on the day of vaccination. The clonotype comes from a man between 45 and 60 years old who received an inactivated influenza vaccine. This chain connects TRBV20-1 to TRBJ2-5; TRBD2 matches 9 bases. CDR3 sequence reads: CSATAGGSIETQYF. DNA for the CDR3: TGCAGTGCAACAGCGGGAGGATCAATAGAGACCCAGTACTTC.